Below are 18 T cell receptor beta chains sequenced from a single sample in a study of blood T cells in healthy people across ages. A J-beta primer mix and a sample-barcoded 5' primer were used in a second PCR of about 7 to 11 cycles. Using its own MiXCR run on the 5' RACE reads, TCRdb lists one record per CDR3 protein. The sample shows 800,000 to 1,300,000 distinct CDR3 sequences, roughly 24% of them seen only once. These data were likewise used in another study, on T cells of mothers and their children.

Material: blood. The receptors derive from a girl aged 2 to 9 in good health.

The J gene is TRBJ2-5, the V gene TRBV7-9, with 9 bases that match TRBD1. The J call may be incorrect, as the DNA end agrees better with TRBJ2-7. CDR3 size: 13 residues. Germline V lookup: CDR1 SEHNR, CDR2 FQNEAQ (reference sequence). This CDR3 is CASSRTGDSEQYF. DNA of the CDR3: TGTGCCAGCAGCCGGACAGGGGACAGCGAGCAGTACTTC.

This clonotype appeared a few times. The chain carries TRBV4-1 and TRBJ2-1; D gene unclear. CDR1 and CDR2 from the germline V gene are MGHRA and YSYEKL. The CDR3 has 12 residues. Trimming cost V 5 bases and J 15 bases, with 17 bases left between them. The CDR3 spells CASSFMTGEWFF. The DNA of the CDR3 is TGCGCCAGCAGCTTTATGACCGGCGAGTGGTTCTTC.

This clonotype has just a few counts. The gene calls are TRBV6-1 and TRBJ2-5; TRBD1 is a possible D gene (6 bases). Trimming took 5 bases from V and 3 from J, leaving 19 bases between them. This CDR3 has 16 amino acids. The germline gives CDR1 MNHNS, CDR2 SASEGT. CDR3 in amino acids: CASSKRPGTFEETQYF. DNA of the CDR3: TGTGCCAGCAGTAAACGTCCCGGGACATTTGAAGAGACCCAGTACTTC.

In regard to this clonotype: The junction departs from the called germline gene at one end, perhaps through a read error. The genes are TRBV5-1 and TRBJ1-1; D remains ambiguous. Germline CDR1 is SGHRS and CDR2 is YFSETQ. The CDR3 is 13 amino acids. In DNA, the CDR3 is TGCGCCAGCAGCTTGTACAGTACTTCTGAGGCTTTCTTT. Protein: CASSLYSTSEAFF.

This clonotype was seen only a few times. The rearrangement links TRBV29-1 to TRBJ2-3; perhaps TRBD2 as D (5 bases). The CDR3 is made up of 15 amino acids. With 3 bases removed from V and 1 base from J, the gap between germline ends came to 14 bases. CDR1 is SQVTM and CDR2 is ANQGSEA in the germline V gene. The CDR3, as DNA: TGCAGCGTTGAGGGGTCGAGGCGGGGCACAGATACGCAGTATTTT. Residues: CSVEGSRRGTDTQYF.

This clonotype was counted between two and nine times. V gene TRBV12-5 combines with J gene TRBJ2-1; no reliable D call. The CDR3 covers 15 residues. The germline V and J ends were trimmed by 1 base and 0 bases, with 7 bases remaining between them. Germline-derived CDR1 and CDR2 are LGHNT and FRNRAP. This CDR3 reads CASGLGSSSYNEQFF. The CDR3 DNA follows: TGTGCTAGTGGTTTGGGTAGTAGCTCCTACAATGAGCAGTTCTTC.

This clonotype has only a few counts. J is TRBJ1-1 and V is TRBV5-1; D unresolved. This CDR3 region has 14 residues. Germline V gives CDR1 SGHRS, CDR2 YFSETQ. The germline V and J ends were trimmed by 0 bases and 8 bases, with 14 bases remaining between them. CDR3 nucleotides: TGCGCCAGCAGCTTGGAACTAGCAGGACTAGAAGCTTTCTTT. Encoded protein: CASSLELAGLEAFF.

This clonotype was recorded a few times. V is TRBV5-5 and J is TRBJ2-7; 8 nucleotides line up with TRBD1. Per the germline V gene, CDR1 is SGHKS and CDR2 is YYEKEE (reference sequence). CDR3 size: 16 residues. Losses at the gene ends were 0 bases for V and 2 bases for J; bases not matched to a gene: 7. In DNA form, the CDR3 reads TGTGCCAGCAGCTTGGCCCTGGGACAGGTGCCCTACGAGCAGTACTTC. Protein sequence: CASSLALGQVPYEQYF.

The CDR3 protein is CASSVDEAGRNIQYF. For the CDR3, the DNA is TGTGCCAGCAGCGTAGATGAGGCAGGGAGGAACATTCAGTACTTC. This chain joins TRBV9 and TRBJ2-4, with a weak D call TRBD2 (6 bases). CDR1 and CDR2 (germline): SGDLS, YYNGEE. V was trimmed by 0 bases and J by 7 bases, leaving 14 bases between them. CDR3 size: 15 residues.

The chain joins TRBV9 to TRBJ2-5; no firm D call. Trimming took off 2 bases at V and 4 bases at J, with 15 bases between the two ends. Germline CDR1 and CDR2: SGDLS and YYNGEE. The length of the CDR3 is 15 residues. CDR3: CASSVYPVPRETQYF. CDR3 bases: TGTGCCAGCAGCGTCTATCCCGTGCCTCGAGAGACCCAGTACTTC.

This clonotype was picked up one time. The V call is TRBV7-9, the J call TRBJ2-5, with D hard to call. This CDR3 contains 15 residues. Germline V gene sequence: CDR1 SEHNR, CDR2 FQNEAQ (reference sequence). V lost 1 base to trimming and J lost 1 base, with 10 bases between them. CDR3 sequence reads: CASSLDAASQETQYF. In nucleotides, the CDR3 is TGTGCCAGCAGCTTAGATGCGGCCAGCCAAGAGACCCAGTACTTC.

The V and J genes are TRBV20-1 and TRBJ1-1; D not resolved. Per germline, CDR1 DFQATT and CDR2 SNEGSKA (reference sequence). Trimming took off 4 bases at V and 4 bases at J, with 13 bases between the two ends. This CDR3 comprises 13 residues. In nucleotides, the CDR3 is TGCAGTGCTACTCGGTTGGGAAGCACTGAAGCTTTCTTT. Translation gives CSATRLGSTEAFF.

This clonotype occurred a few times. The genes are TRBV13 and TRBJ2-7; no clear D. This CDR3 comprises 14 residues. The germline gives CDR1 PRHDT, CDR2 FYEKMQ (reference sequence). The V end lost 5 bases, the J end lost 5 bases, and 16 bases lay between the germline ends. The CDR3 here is CASSPAPGGDEQYF. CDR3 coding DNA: TGTGCCAGCAGCCCGGCACCAGGCGGTGACGAGCAGTACTTC.

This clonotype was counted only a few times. CDR3 bases: TGTGCCAGCAGCTTAGTTCGTGGGGGGTACCAAGAGACCCAGTACTTC. As protein: CASSLVRGGYQETQYF. The chain joins TRBV7-9 to TRBJ2-5; perhaps TRBD2 as D (6 bases). CDR1 and CDR2 from the germline V gene are SEHNR and FQNEAQ (reference sequence). The length of the CDR3 is 16 residues. V was trimmed by 1 base and J by 0 bases, leaving 12 bases between them.

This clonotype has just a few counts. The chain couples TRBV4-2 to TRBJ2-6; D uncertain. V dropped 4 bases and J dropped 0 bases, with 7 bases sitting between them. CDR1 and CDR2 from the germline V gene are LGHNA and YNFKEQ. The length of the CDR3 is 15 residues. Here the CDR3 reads CASSRADSGANVLTF. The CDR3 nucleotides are TGTGCCAGCAGCCGGGCGGACTCTGGGGCCAACGTCCTGACTTTC.

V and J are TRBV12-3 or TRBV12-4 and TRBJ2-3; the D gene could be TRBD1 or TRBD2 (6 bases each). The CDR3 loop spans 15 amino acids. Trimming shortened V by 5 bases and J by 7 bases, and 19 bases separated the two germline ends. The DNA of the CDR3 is TGTGCCAGCAGTCGAAACTTAGGGGGGCCGAATACGCAGTATTTT. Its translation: CASSRNLGGPNTQYF.

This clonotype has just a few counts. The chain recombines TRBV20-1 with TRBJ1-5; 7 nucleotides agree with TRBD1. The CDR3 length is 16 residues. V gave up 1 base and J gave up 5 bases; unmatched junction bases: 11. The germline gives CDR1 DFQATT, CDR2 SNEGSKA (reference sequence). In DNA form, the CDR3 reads TGCAGTGCTAGAGTTTTTGAGCAGGGGACAGATCAGCCCCAGCATTTT. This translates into CSARVFEQGTDQPQHF.

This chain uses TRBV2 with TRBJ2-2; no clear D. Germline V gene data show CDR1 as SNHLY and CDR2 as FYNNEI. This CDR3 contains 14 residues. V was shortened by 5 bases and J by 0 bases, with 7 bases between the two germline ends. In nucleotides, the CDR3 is TGTGCCAGCAGTCGGGCCCCGAACACCGGGGAGCTGTTTTTT. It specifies CASSRAPNTGELFF.